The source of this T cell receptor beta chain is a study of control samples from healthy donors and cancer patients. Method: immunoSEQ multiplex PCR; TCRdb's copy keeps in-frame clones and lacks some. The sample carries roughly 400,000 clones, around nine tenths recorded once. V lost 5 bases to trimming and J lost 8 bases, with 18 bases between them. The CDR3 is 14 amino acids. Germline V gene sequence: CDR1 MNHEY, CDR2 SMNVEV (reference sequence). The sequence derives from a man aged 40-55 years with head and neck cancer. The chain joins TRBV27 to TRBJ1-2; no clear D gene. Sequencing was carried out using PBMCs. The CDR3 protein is CASSPDMDVLGYTF. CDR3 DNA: TGTGCCAGCAGTCCCGACATGGATGTACTAGGCTACACCTTC.